This TCR beta chain derives from a study of shared T cell receptors in the human thymus. Data came from immunoSEQ multiplex PCR; TCRdb stores just in-frame clones and leaves some out. The sample records more than 550,000 clones, 75% to 90% being singletons. The CDR3 contains 18 residues. CDR1 and CDR2 from the germline V gene are MGHRA and YSYEKL. Trimming pared 2 bases from V and 3 bases from J, leaving 21 bases between. The same data also went into a second study, on human thymus T cells. That paper adds: Resections from corrective heart surgery provided thymus tissue. Within thymic and blood repertoires, V and J gene usage appeared to be biased. Related studies found that unrelated individuals share highly overlapping thymic repertoires.

The sequencing sample was made of thymocytes. J is TRBJ2-3 and V is TRBV4-1; D gene unclear. The source is a girl under three years old with a congenital heart defect. The CDR3 is CASSQSRLSLVRTDTQYF. CDR3 sequence (DNA): TGCGCCAGCAGCCAATCCCGACTGTCCCTGGTTCGGACAGATACGCAGTATTTT.